Following are 5 T cell receptor beta chains from one sample sequenced in a study of T cell responses to AZD1222 COVID-19 vaccine. Here immunoSEQ multiplex PCR was the method, and the copy in TCRdb shows in-frame clones only, minus some. The sample lists roughly 190,000 clones, 85% to 95% occurring once. The input for sequencing was peripheral blood, taken on day 0 of AZD1222 vaccination. The receptors here all came from an adult in good health.

This clone was observed a few times. V is TRBV11-2 and J is TRBJ2-1; 10 nucleotides match TRBD2. Germline-derived CDR1 and CDR2 are SGHAT and FQNNGV. The CDR3 extends over 16 amino acids. The J segment lost 6 bases and the V segment lost 0 bases, leaving 5 bases of the junction unmatched. The CDR3: CASSLEASGRSNEQFF. In DNA form, the CDR3 reads TGTGCCAGCAGCTTAGAGGCTAGCGGGAGAAGCAATGAGCAGTTCTTC. Full variable domain (rest looked up from reference TRBV11-2 and TRBJ2-1): EAGVAQSPRYKIIEKRQSVAFWCNPISGHATLYWYQQILGQGPKLLIQFQNNGVVDDSQLPKDRFSAERLKGVDSTLKIQPAKLEDSAVYLCASSLEASGRSNEQFFGPGTRLTVL.

V usage is TRBV5-1 and J usage is TRBJ2-1; D is possibly TRBD1 (6 bases). Trimming removed 4 bases at V and 5 bases at J, with 16 bases between. The V gene's germline CDR1 is SGHRS and CDR2 YFSETQ. The CDR3 covers 15 residues. Here the CDR3 DNA reads TGCGCCAGCAGCCCCCAGGGGATGATGCACAATGAGCAGTTCTTC. It codes for CASSPQGMMHNEQFF.

The chain carries TRBV12-5 and TRBJ1-5; 9 bases are shared with TRBD1. Per germline, CDR1 LGHNT and CDR2 FRNRAP. This CDR3 is built from 17 residues. V lost 2 bases and J lost 6; bases outside the gene matches: 11. Here the CDR3 reads CASGLPTTGGGGQPQHF. The CDR3 DNA is TGTGCTAGTGGTTTGCCCACTACAGGGGGCGGTGGTCAGCCCCAGCATTTT.

The rearrangement uses TRBV11-2 and TRBJ1-2; no firm D call. Germline V gives CDR1 SGHAT, CDR2 FQNNGV. V lost 3 bases, J lost 1 base, and 15 bases lay in between. The CDR3 runs to 16 residues. The CDR3 DNA is TGTGCCAGCAGCTTGGGTGGGATGGAGGTTAACTATGGCTACACCTTC. Protein: CASSLGGMEVNYGYTF.

The V call is TRBV19, the J call TRBJ1-4; 12 bases align to TRBD1. Germline V lookup: CDR1 LNHDA, CDR2 SQIVND (reference sequence). After removal of 4 bases from V and 11 bases from J, the junction contained 11 bases not matched to a gene. CDR3 length: 16 residues. CDR3 amino acids: CASSTLTGTGGGKLFF. Written as DNA, the CDR3 is TGTGCCAGTAGTACCCTAACCGGGACAGGGGGCGGCAAACTGTTTTTT.